This entry is about one TCR beta chain. CDR1 and CDR2 from the germline V gene are LGHDT and YNNKEL (reference sequence). Between the trimmed V and J ends, which lost 1 base and 4 bases, there was a span of 13 bases. The CDR3 length is 15 residues. This sample stems from a study of blood T cell repertoires in COVID-19. The repertoire was sequenced with immunoSEQ multiplex PCR; TCRdb's copy has only in-frame clones and lacks some. The profile covers about 130,000 clones, with 70% to 90% appearing a single time and over 1% taken by the ten largest. V gene TRBV3-1 (or the pseudogene TRBV3-2) combines with J gene TRBJ1-2, with D unclear. The sample comprised peripheral blood. The sequence came from an elderly woman with acute or convalescent COVID-19. The CDR3 region is CASSQGLRVGYGYTF. The CDR3 region has the DNA TGTGCCAGCAGCCAAGGGTTGAGGGTCGGCTATGGCTACACCTTC.